The 12 T cell receptor beta chains below all came from one sample that was sequenced in a study of blood T cell repertoires in COVID-19. The data were produced by immunoSEQ multiplex PCR, yet TCRdb's version contains in-frame clones alone and is incomplete. This sample carries 250,000 or so clones, about four fifths of them seen once, and the ten largest clones take more than 7%. Sequenced sample: peripheral blood. The origin of the receptors is a man of 80 years or more with acute or convalescent COVID-19.

The rearrangement uses TRBV27 and TRBJ2-7, with a weak D call TRBD2 (5 bases). This CDR3 spans 14 amino acids. V was shortened by 4 bases and J by 0 bases, with 10 bases between the two germline ends. Germline CDR1 reads MNHEY; CDR2 reads SMNVEV (reference sequence). CDR3 DNA sequence: TGTGCCAGCAGTTCGTCGGGATTCTCCTACGAGCAGTACTTC. Its protein is CASSSSGFSYEQYF.

The chain uses TRBV18 and TRBJ2-7, with D perhaps matching TRBD2 (6 bases). Trimming removed 3 bases from V and 3 bases from J, with 9 bases in between. From germline, CDR1 is KGHSH and CDR2 LQKENI. This CDR3 is 13 amino acids long. In DNA, the CDR3 is TGTGCCAGCTCACCCTCGGGAGTCTACGAGCAGTACTTC. It encodes CASSPSGVYEQYF.

The chain combines TRBV6-1 with TRBJ2-7, with TRBD2 matching 9 bases. V gave up 3 bases and J gave up 2 bases; unmatched junction bases: 8. The CDR3 contains 16 residues. From germline, CDR1 is MNHNS and CDR2 SASEGT. CDR3 residues: CASSEFGPSGTYEQYF. As DNA, the CDR3 is TGTGCCAGCAGTGAGTTCGGGCCTAGCGGGACCTACGAGCAGTACTTC.

As DNA, the CDR3 is TGCGCCAGCAGCCTCCGCGCAGGGGGCGAGAATGGCTACACCTTC. Protein sequence: CASSLRAGGENGYTF. The chain joins TRBV4-1 to TRBJ1-2; 8 bases match TRBD1. The V segment lost 4 bases and the J segment 6 bases; nucleotides outside the gene matches: 10. This CDR3 is 15 amino acids long. Germline CDR1 MGHRA, CDR2 YSYEKL.

This chain connects TRBV9 to TRBJ1-5, with 8 nucleotides matching TRBD1. The CDR3 consists of 16 residues. Looked up from germline, CDR1 is SGDLS and CDR2 is YYNGEE. Trimming cost V 4 bases and J 0 bases; bases outside gene matches: 6. CDR3 residues: CASSIGTGYSNQPQHF. For the CDR3, the DNA is TGTGCCAGCAGCATCGGGACAGGTTATAGCAATCAGCCCCAGCATTTT.

This rearrangement joins TRBV6-6 to TRBJ1-2; maybe TRBD1 (6 bases). The CDR3 is 14 amino acids. The ends were cut back, 7 bases at V and 7 bases at J, with 19 bases in the middle. Germline V lookup: CDR1 MNHNY, CDR2 SVGAGI (reference sequence). The CDR3 region is CASTYRGAKGGYTF. CDR3 in DNA: TGTGCCAGCACCTACCGGGGGGCGAAGGGTGGCTACACCTTC.

This chain connects TRBV25-1 to TRBJ1-1, with TRBD1 as a possible D gene (6 bases). This CDR3 is 15 amino acids long. Germline CDR1 is MGHDK and CDR2 is SYGVNS. Trimming left V 1 base short and J 4 bases short, with 13 bases between. The CDR3 loop reads CASSELSGEGTEAFF. The CDR3 DNA reads TGTGCCAGCAGTGAATTATCAGGGGAAGGCACTGAAGCTTTCTTT.

This chain links TRBV9 with TRBJ2-3; 9 nucleotides match TRBD1. The CDR3 has 18 residues. The germline V gene has CDR1 SGDLS and CDR2 YYNGEE. Trimming at V came to 4 bases and at J to 4 bases, leaving 16 bases not matched to a gene. The CDR3 here is CASSPGIGGTGLSDTQYF. For the CDR3, the DNA is TGTGCCAGCAGCCCAGGGATTGGTGGGACAGGGTTGTCAGATACGCAGTATTTT.

This chain connects TRBV18 to TRBJ1-6; 10 bases align to TRBD1. CDR1 and CDR2 (germline): KGHSH, LQKENI. The length of the CDR3 is 15 residues. The V segment lost 4 bases and the J segment 6 bases; nucleotides outside the gene matches: 3. CDR3 sequence reads: CASSLGQGRNSPLHF. The CDR3 DNA follows: TGTGCCAGCTCACTGGGACAGGGGCGTAATTCACCCCTCCACTTT.

This rearrangement joins TRBV6-1 to TRBJ1-5; 10 nucleotides match TRBD1. V was pared by 1 base and J by 6 bases, with 9 bases of the junction left unmatched. The CDR3 has 17 residues. Germline V CDR1 and CDR2: MNHNS, SASEGT. CDR3 DNA: TGTGCCAGCAGTGAAGGGACCGGGACAGGGGTTAGTCAGCCCCAGCATTTT. It codes for CASSEGTGTGVSQPQHF.

The chain is built from TRBV9 and TRBJ1-2; TRBD1 matches at 8 bases. Germline V lookup: CDR1 SGDLS, CDR2 YYNGEE. Losses at the gene ends were 3 bases for V and 2 bases for J; bases not matched to a gene: 6. There are 15 residues in the CDR3. In DNA, the CDR3 is TGTGCCAGCAGCGGACGGACAGGGTCGAACTATGGCTACACCTTC. Encoded protein: CASSGRTGSNYGYTF.

V gene TRBV5-1 combines with J gene TRBJ2-2; 9 bases map to TRBD1. CDR1 SGHRS and CDR2 YFSETQ come from the germline V gene. The CDR3 length is 14 residues. The V segment lost 3 bases and the J segment 8 bases; nucleotides outside the gene matches: 5. CDR3 sequence (DNA): TGCGCCAGCAGCTCTCGGACAGGGGCGGGGGAGCTGTTTTTT. This sequence encodes CASSSRTGAGELFF.